A selection of T cell receptor beta chains follows, all from one sample in a study of regulatory T cells in long-lasting Graves disease. A single record per CDR3 protein comes from TCRdb applying MiXCR to the multiplex PCR reads. The sample consists of roughly 400,000 distinct CDR3 sequences, 15% of them appearing once. Another study also made use of these data, one on T cells in Graves' hyperthyroidism and ophthalmopathy.

This material consisted of peripheral blood mononuclear cells (PBMCs), taken at new diagnosis, from a patient treated with antithyroid drugs. Receptors originate from a woman aged 40 to 49 with Graves disease. Both conserved end residues are part of each CDR3. D genes are given only for firm matches. Expanded clones get a size class; other rows say once, few or many, or leave the size out.

>TRBV18|TRBD1|TRBJ2-1|many
CASSPEGQGYNEQFF
TGTGCCAGCTCACCGGAAGGACAGGGCTACAATGAGCAGTTCTTC
>TRBV28|TRBD1|TRBJ2-1|many
CASSFPTGTYGDEQFF
TGTGCCAGCAGTTTCCCGACAGGGACCTACGGGGATGAGCAGTTCTTC
>TRBV14|TRBD1|TRBJ1-2|many
CASSLYRGTYTF
TGTGCCAGCAGCCTCTACAGGGGCACCTACACCTTC
>TRBV11-2|-|TRBJ1-2|many
CASSLQGGGGYTF
TGTGCCAGCAGCTTACAAGGGGGAGGAGGCTACACCTTC
>TRBV2|-|TRBJ2-7|many
CASSPTPSGRGEQYF
TGTGCCAGCAGCCCCACCCCCTCGGGGAGAGGCGAGCAGTACTTC
>TRBV12-3/TRBV12-4|-|TRBJ2-5|-
CASSLTLTTGGETQYF
TGTGCCAGCTCCCTCACCTTGACGACCGGTGGGGAGACCCAGTACTTC
>TRBV27|-|TRBJ2-1|many
CASTSGGAYNEQFF
TGTGCCAGCACCTCGGGGGGCGCCTACAATGAGCAGTTCTTC
>TRBV6-2/TRBV6-3|-|TRBJ2-1|-
CASRRGGVSYNEQFF
TGTGCCAGCAGAAGGGGGGGGGTCTCCTACAATGAGCAGTTCTTC
>TRBV24-1|TRBD1|TRBJ2-7|few
CATRQGTSSYEQYF
TGTGCCACCAGACAGGGGACGAGCTCCTACGAGCAGTACTTC
>TRBV19|TRBD1|TRBJ2-2|-
CASSNIGQGLGNTGELFF
TGTGCCAGTAGTAATATCGGACAGGGCCTAGGGAACACCGGGGAGCTGTTTTTT
>TRBV10-3|-|TRBJ2-6|once
CAISKTGTVSGANVLTF
TGTGCCATCAGTAAGACCGGGACGGTCTCTGGGGCCAACGTCCTGACTTTC
>TRBV5-1|TRBD2|TRBJ2-1|-
CASSPSGGRINEQFF
TGCGCCAGCAGCCCCTCGGGCGGGAGGATCAATGAGCAGTTCTTC
>TRBV27|TRBD1|TRBJ1-2|many
CASSLYPPGQQEDGYTF
TGTGCCAGCAGTTTATACCCACCGGGACAGCAAGAGGATGGCTACACCTTC
>TRBV2|-|TRBJ1-6|once
CASRTGSGSPLHF
TGTGCCAGCAGAACAGGGAGCGGGTCACCCCTCCACTTT
>TRBV12-3/TRBV12-4|TRBD2|TRBJ2-2|many
CASRPLADTGELFF
TGTGCCAGCAGGCCTCTAGCGGACACCGGGGAGCTGTTTTTT
>TRBV30|-|TRBJ1-1|-
CAWSGGTQGREAFF
TGTGCCTGGAGTGGGGGAACGCAGGGAAGAGAAGCTTTCTTT
>TRBV6-2/TRBV6-3|TRBD2|TRBJ2-3|many
CASSPGTSELDTQYF
TGTGCCAGCAGTCCCGGGACTAGCGAACTAGATACGCAGTATTTT
>TRBV27|-|TRBJ2-1|many
CASSITPPGSRSSYNEQFF
TGTGCCAGCAGTATAACCCCCCCGGGTAGCCGTAGCTCCTACAATGAGCAGTTCTTC
>TRBV14|TRBD2|TRBJ2-1|-
CASSRVSGTIDEQFF
TGTGCCAGCAGCCGAGTTTCCGGGACTATCGATGAGCAGTTCTTC
>TRBV7-8|-|TRBJ1-6|many
CASSSSTGNNSPLHF
TGTGCCAGCAGCTCCTCGACCGGAAATAATTCACCCCTCCACTTT
>TRBV5-4|-|TRBJ2-1|few
CASSLPRSSYNEQFF
TGTGCCAGCAGCTTGCCCAGGAGCTCCTACAATGAGCAGTTCTTC
>TRBV7-2|TRBD2|TRBJ2-1|many
CASSPNSGSYNEQFF
TGTGCCAGCAGCCCCAATAGCGGGTCCTACAATGAGCAGTTCTTC
>TRBV19|-|TRBJ1-5|-
CASSIGGGRGQPQHF
TGTGCCAGTAGTATAGGTGGGGGCAGGGGTCAGCCCCAGCATTTT
>TRBV11-2|-|TRBJ2-1|many
CASSLSGRRDNEQFF
TGTGCCAGCAGCTTATCGGGCAGGCGGGACAATGAGCAGTTCTTC
>TRBV11-3|-|TRBJ2-7|once
CASKLTSGSLNEHFF
TGTGCCAGCAAACTAACTAGTGGGAGTCTCAATGAGCATTTCTTC
>TRBV5-1|TRBD2|TRBJ2-2|few
CASSSGLAGVANTGELFF
TGCGCCAGCAGCTCGGGACTAGCGGGAGTAGCGAACACCGGGGAGCTGTTTTTT
>TRBV20-1|TRBD2|TRBJ2-5|many
CSARTSGWAETQYF
TGCAGTGCTCGGACTAGCGGATGGGCGGAGACCCAGTACTTC
>TRBV3-1|-|TRBJ2-1|many
CASSPGVLLFF
TGTGCCAGCAGCCCGGGAGTTCTACTCTTCTTC
>TRBV29-1|TRBD1|TRBJ1-1|many
CSVDRVGHEAFF
TGCAGCGTAGACAGGGTGGGACATGAAGCTTTCTTT
>TRBV7-9|-|TRBJ2-7|many
CASSRTTLSYEQYF
TGTGCCAGCAGTCGAACCACTCTCTCCTACGAGCAGTACTTC
>TRBV5-1|TRBD1|TRBJ2-7|-
CASSTGQGAGYEQYF
TGCGCCAGCAGCACGGGACAGGGGGCGGGATACGAGCAGTACTTC
>TRBV19|TRBD1|TRBJ1-4|-
CASSILTGSEKLFF
TGTGCCAGTAGTATCTTGACAGGGTCCGAAAAACTGTTTTTT
>TRBV5-1|-|TRBJ2-2|-
CASSLKGPPTGELFF
TGCGCCAGCAGCTTGAAGGGGCCTCCTACCGGGGAGCTGTTTTTT
>TRBV19|-|TRBJ1-1|-
CASSIAQGHTEAFF
TGTGCCAGTAGTATAGCACAGGGCCACACTGAAGCTTTCTTT
>TRBV24-1|-|TRBJ2-7|many
CATSEAGTLEDEQYF
TGTGCCACCAGTGAAGCCGGGACCCTTGAGGACGAGCAGTACTTC
>TRBV5-1|-|TRBJ2-1|many
CASSSGNGNEQFF
TGCGCCAGCAGCTCAGGCAACGGGAATGAGCAGTTCTTC
>TRBV19|-|TRBJ2-3|few
CASSIAGSPDTQYF
TGTGCCAGTAGTATAGCGGGCAGCCCAGATACGCAGTATTTT
>TRBV12-3/TRBV12-4|-|TRBJ2-1|many
CASSFAGGSYNEQFF
TGTGCCAGCAGTTTCGCCGGAGGGTCCTACAATGAGCAGTTCTTC
>TRBV12-3/TRBV12-4|-|TRBJ2-1|many
CASSRRVFGNEQFF
TGTGCCAGCAGCAGACGGGTCTTTGGGAATGAGCAGTTCTTC
>TRBV19|TRBD1|TRBJ2-5|many
CASSTTGGAETQYF
TGTGCCAGTAGTACCACAGGGGGCGCCGAGACCCAGTACTTC
>TRBV19|-|TRBJ2-2|many
CASSIGVADTGELFF
TGTGCCAGTAGTATAGGGGTAGCCGACACCGGGGAGCTGTTTTTT
>TRBV6-2/TRBV6-3|TRBD1|TRBJ2-7|-
CASSYLVGTDFSYEQYF
TGTGCCAGCAGTTACTTGGTAGGGACAGACTTTTCCTACGAGCAGTACTTC
>TRBV3-1|-|TRBJ1-2|-
CASSQGKGWTYLNYGYTF
TGTGCCAGCAGCCAAGGTAAGGGATGGACCTACCTAAACTATGGCTACACCTTC
>TRBV2|TRBD1|TRBJ1-5|many
CASRDRVSNQPQHF
TGTGCCAGCAGGGACAGGGTGAGCAATCAGCCCCAGCATTTT
>TRBV11-2|TRBD2|TRBJ2-3|many
CASSLRLAPPEDTQYF
TGTGCCAGCAGCCTTCGACTAGCTCCTCCCGAAGATACGCAGTATTTT
>TRBV9|-|TRBJ1-5|few
CASSKGVSNQPQHF
TGTGCCAGCAGCAAAGGAGTTAGCAATCAGCCCCAGCATTTT
>TRBV7-3|TRBD1|TRBJ2-3|many
CASSGTGGATDTQYF
TGTGCCAGCAGCGGGACAGGGGGCGCAACAGATACGCAGTATTTT
>TRBV29-1|-|TRBJ2-2|-
CSVVGSGELFF
TGCAGCGTTGTTGGGTCCGGGGAGCTGTTTTTT
>TRBV20-1|-|TRBJ2-5|many
CSALQETQYF
TGCAGTGCTTTACAAGAGACCCAGTACTTC
>TRBV27|-|TRBJ1-5|few
CASSYTGYGNQPQHF
TGTGCCAGCAGTTACACAGGGTACGGCAATCAGCCCCAGCATTTT
>TRBV6-1|-|TRBJ1-1|few
CASSRQGIAEAFF
TGTGCCAGCAGTCGCCAGGGGATCGCTGAAGCTTTCTTT